This TCR beta chain stems from a study of cytomegalovirus exposure and HLA in healthy donors. Primers for the PCR totalled 60 Vbeta and 13 Jbeta. Data came from immunoSEQ multiplex PCR; TCRdb stores just in-frame clones and leaves some out. The profile covers 110,000 or so clones, with 60% to 85% appearing a single time and about 2.5% taken by the ten largest. Sequences were obtained from PBMCs. This clonotype originated in a female donor in good health and CMV-seronegative.

The CDR3 reads CAWSRNEKLFF. The CDR3 nucleotides read TGTGCCTGGAGTCGTAATGAAAAACTGTTTTTT. The chain is built from TRBV30 and TRBJ1-4; D is unclear. V was clipped by 2 bases and J by 4 bases, with 2 bases between them. The CDR3 totals 11 residues. CDR1 is GTSNPN, CDR2 SVGIG, per germline (reference sequence).